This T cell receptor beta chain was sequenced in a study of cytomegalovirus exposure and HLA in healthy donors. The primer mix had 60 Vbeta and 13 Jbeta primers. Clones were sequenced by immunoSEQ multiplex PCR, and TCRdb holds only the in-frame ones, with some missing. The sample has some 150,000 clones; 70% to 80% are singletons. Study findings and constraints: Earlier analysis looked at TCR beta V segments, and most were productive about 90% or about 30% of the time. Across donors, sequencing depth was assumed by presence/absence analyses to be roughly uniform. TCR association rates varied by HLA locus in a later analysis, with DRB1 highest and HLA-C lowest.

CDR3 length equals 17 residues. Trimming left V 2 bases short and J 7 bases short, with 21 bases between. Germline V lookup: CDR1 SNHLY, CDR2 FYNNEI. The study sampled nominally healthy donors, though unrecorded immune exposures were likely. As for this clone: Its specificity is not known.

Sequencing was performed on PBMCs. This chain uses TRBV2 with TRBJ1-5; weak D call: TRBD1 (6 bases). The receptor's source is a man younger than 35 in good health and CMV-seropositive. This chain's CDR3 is CASSEPAGDHVKQPQHF. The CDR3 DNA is TGTGCCAGCAGTGAACCGGCAGGGGACCATGTCAAGCAGCCCCAGCATTTT.